Detailed here is one T cell receptor beta chain. Its antigen remains unidentified. Naive CD8 cells comprised CD45RO-negative, CCR7-positively selected cells, excluding terminally differentiated effector memory CD45RA+ cells. The sample comes from a study of shared clonotypes between healthy human individuals. Study background: The donors, two women and three men, were aged 18 to 49.

Study-level points and caveats: Generation probabilities of non-shared clonotypes were lower (relative to those shared by all four donors).

CDR3 length: 11 amino acids. The V end lost 0 bases, the J end lost 9 bases, and 6 bases lay between the germline ends. Germline V gene sequence: CDR1 LGHNT, CDR2 FRNRAP. Each replicate PCR on the sorted subsets used roughly 210 ng DNA (around 31,000 T cell genomes). Assay used: immunoSEQ multiplex PCR; TCRdb lists only in-frame clones, some missing. The table lists around 2,000,000 clones, over 85% of them singletons. V gene TRBV12-5 combines with J gene TRBJ2-7; D not certain. The material sequenced was naive CD8+ T cells sorted from blood. The TCR was taken from a man in his late teens or twenties in good health. CDR3 residues: CASGLVFGQYF. The CDR3 coding sequence is TGTGCTAGTGGTTTGGTATTCGGGCAGTACTTC. The full variable domain, rest sourced from reference TRBV12-5 and TRBJ2-7, is DARVTQTPRHKVTEMGQEVTMRCQPILGHNTVFWYRQTMMQGLELLAYFRNRAPLDDSGMPKDRFSAEMPDATLATLKIQPSEPRDSAVYFCASGLVFGQYFGPGTRLTVT.